Below, 18 T cell receptor beta chains from the same sample are listed, as sequenced in a study of sequential checkpoint blockade in melanoma. As to treatment: randomized to nivolumab then ipilimumab (arm A) or the reverse (arm B). Some clones are missing from TCRdb's copy, which holds only in-frame ones; the method was immunoSEQ multiplex PCR. The sample includes about 28,000 clones, about 72% of them seen just once. This material consisted of CD8+ T cells sorted from blood (inferred from file names), taken from a patient given nivolumab and ipilimumab in sequence. The receptors derive from a human donor with melanoma.

The rearrangement joins TRBV28 to TRBJ1-5; 8 bases map to TRBD1. Germline V CDR1 and CDR2: MDHEN, SYDVKM. With V trimmed by 6 bases and J by 6 bases, 7 bases remained unmatched. This CDR3 comprises 14 residues. The CDR3 sequence is CASSLDQGAQPQHF. The CDR3 DNA sequence: TGTGCCAGCAGCTTAGATCAGGGGGCTCAGCCCCAGCATTTT. Based on the CDR3 plus reference TRBV28 and TRBJ1-5, the full variable domain is DVKVTQSSRYLVKRTGEKVFLECVQDMDHENMFWYRQDPGLGLRLIYFSYDVKMKEKGDIPEGYSVSREKKERFSLILESASTNQTSMYLCASSLDQGAQPQHFGDGTRLSIL.

The J gene is TRBJ2-5, the V gene TRBV5-6; TRBD1 matches 7 bases. CDR1 is SGHDT and CDR2 is YYEEEE in the germline V gene. The length of the CDR3 is 16 residues. Germline trimming cut 5 bases from V and 1 base from J; bases unmatched to any gene: 11. The CDR3 spells CASSQPPRDSQETQYF. The CDR3 DNA is TGTGCCAGCAGTCAACCCCCCCGGGACAGCCAAGAGACCCAGTACTTC.

This clone was detected only once. This chain joins TRBV4-1 and TRBJ1-1; no reliable D call. The V end was cut by 0 bases, the J end by 3 bases, with 17 bases between. CDR3 length: 17 amino acids. CDR1 and CDR2 (germline): MGHRA, YSYEKL. The CDR3 nucleotides are TGCGCCAGCAGCCAAGATATCGGGGAAGGGAGATACACTGAAGCTTTCTTT. It is translated as CASSQDIGEGRYTEAFF.

The rearrangement uses TRBV9 and TRBJ2-1; 11 nucleotides match TRBD1. This CDR3 is 16 amino acids long. V lost 4 bases and J lost 7; bases outside the gene matches: 10. Germline lookup yields CDR1 SGDLS and CDR2 YYNGEE. CDR3 nucleotide sequence: TGTGCCAGCAGCCCACACCCGGGACAGGGGGGTAATGAGCAGTTCTTC. As protein: CASSPHPGQGGNEQFF. Complete variable domain (other parts from reference TRBV9 and TRBJ2-1): DSGVTQTPKHLITATGQRVTLRCSPRSGDLSVYWYQQSLDQGLQFLIQYYNGEERAKGNILERFSAQQFPDLHSELNLSSLELGDSALYFCASSPHPGQGGNEQFFGPGTRLTVL.

The V call is TRBV18, the J call TRBJ2-3; unclear D gene. Trimming shortened V by 1 base and J by 2 bases, and 7 bases separated the two germline ends. This CDR3 has 14 amino acids. Germline CDR1 and CDR2: KGHSH and LQKENI. For the CDR3, the DNA is TGTGCCAGCTCACCACAACTCTTCACAGATACGCAGTATTTT. Its translation: CASSPQLFTDTQYF.

This chain connects TRBV2 to TRBJ2-7, with D perhaps matching TRBD1 (5 bases). Trimming removed 3 bases from V and 5 bases from J, with 14 bases in between. The germline V gene encodes CDR1 SNHLY and CDR2 FYNNEI. This CDR3 contains 14 residues. The CDR3 nucleotides read TGTGCCAGCAGTGACCAGGGAAGTTTTCACGAGCAGTACTTC. The encoded protein is CASSDQGSFHEQYF.

The chain carries TRBV7-8 and TRBJ2-3; possible D gene TRBD2, 5 bases. Germline CDR1 reads SGHVS; CDR2 reads FQNEAQ. Deletions cut 1 base from V and 2 bases from J, with 10 bases between. The CDR3 covers 15 residues. CDR3: CASSLERYPTDTQYF. CDR3 DNA: TGTGCCAGCAGCTTAGAGCGGTACCCCACAGATACGCAGTATTTT. Together with reference TRBV7-8 and TRBJ2-3, the CDR3 gives the full variable domain: GAGVSQSPRYKVAKRGQDVALRCDPISGHVSLFWYQQALGQGPEFLTYFQNEAQLDKSGLPSDRFFAERPEGSVSTLKIQRTQQEDSAVYLCASSLERYPTDTQYFGPGTRLTVL.

The chain joins TRBV7-2 to TRBJ2-1; D may be TRBD2 (5 bases). Germline CDR1 and CDR2: SGHTA and FQGNSA. With 3 bases removed from V and 8 bases from J, the gap between germline ends came to 20 bases. The CDR3 consists of 16 residues. This CDR3 is CASSFLEDSSSDEQFF. CDR3 DNA sequence: TGTGCCAGCAGCTTTCTAGAGGACTCTTCGTCCGATGAGCAGTTCTTC.

The chain is built from TRBV2 and TRBJ1-2; TRBD1 might be the D (5 bases). The CDR3 covers 14 residues. Trimming stripped 3 bases from V and 10 bases from J, with 18 bases between. The germline V gene has CDR1 SNHLY and CDR2 FYNNEI. The CDR3 DNA follows: TGTGCCAGCAGTGAGGGGCAGCCCAACCTCGTCTACACCTTC. This gives the protein CASSEGQPNLVYTF.

The rearrangement uses TRBV29-1 and TRBJ1-1, with a tentative D call TRBD1 (5 bases). Trimming left V 2 bases short and J 5 bases short, with 12 bases between. The germline V gene encodes CDR1 SQVTM and CDR2 ANQGSEA. The CDR3 spans 13 residues. The CDR3 nucleotides are TGCAGCGTTGAAAGGGCAGGGCGGACTGAAGCTTTCTTT. This sequence encodes CSVERAGRTEAFF.

The rearrangement joins TRBV7-9 to TRBJ2-6; TRBD1 might be the D (5 bases). Germline CDR1 is SEHNR and CDR2 is FQNEAQ (reference sequence). The CDR3 sequence is 17 residues long. Trimming took off 3 bases at V and 4 bases at J, with 16 bases between the two ends. In DNA, the CDR3 is TGTGCCAGCAGCTTGGGGTCGCTTGGGGCCGGGGCCAACGTCCTGACTTTC. Protein product: CASSLGSLGAGANVLTF.

This chain links TRBV27 with TRBJ1-2; 7 nucleotides match TRBD1. This CDR3 contains 14 residues. The V gene end was trimmed by 5 bases and the J gene end by 4 bases; junction bases not matched to a gene: 7. CDR1 is MNHEY, CDR2 SMNVEV, per germline (reference sequence). Here the CDR3 DNA reads TGTGCCAGCAGTCTGGACAGGTACTCCTATGGCTACACCTTC. Protein sequence: CASSLDRYSYGYTF.

V gene TRBV4-1 combines with J gene TRBJ2-7, with 9 bases identical to TRBD1. Losses at the gene ends were 1 base for V and 7 bases for J; bases not matched to a gene: 5. The length of the CDR3 is 14 residues. Germline CDR1 reads MGHRA; CDR2 reads YSYEKL. CDR3 protein: CASSQGQGVYEQYF. In nucleotides, the CDR3 is TGCGCCAGCAGCCAAGGACAGGGGGTATATGAGCAGTACTTC.

The V call is TRBV27, the J call TRBJ2-3; 10 nucleotides match TRBD1. V lost 7 bases, J lost 4 bases, and 5 bases stayed unmatched. The CDR3 extends over 14 amino acids. Germline assignment: CDR1 MNHEY and CDR2 SMNVEV (reference sequence). The CDR3 spells CASKGTGAADTQYF. The CDR3 DNA reads TGTGCCAGCAAAGGGACAGGGGCGGCAGATACGCAGTATTTT.

J is TRBJ2-7 and V is TRBV6-5, with 7 bases matching TRBD1. Germline V gives CDR1 MNHEY, CDR2 SVGAGI. The junction had 4 bases not matched to a gene; V was cut back by 2 bases and J by 0 bases. CDR3 length: 15 amino acids. DNA for the CDR3: TGTGCCAGCAGTTACCCCCGGGACAGCTCCTACGAGCAGTACTTC. Translated: CASSYPRDSSYEQYF.

The gene calls are TRBV28 and TRBJ1-1; possible D gene TRBD1, 6 bases. The CDR3 loop spans 17 amino acids. Between the trimmed V and J ends, which lost 5 bases and 9 bases, there was a span of 28 bases. From germline, CDR1 is MDHEN and CDR2 SYDVKM. The CDR3 spells CASSTLLLSGTPFQAFF. The CDR3 nucleotides read TGTGCCAGCAGTACTCTCTTATTGTCCGGGACACCTTTCCAAGCTTTCTTT.

The chain employs TRBV27 and TRBJ1-2, with D maybe TRBD1 (6 bases). The CDR3 has 15 residues. The V and J ends lost 2 bases and 2 bases respectively, with 12 bases between them. Germline values: CDR1 MNHEY, CDR2 SMNVEV (reference sequence). The CDR3 DNA sequence: TGTGCCAGCAGTTTACGGGGGGGCAGCAACTATGGCTACACCTTC. Its protein is CASSLRGGSNYGYTF.

The chain links TRBV7-6 to TRBJ1-1, with 9 bases fitting TRBD1. Germline CDR1 reads SGHVS; CDR2 reads FNYEAQ. Trimming took 5 bases from V and 4 from J; bases not matched to a gene: 8. There are 15 residues in the CDR3. The CDR3, as DNA: TGTGCCAGCAGCGGATACAGGGGGCTGGGCACTGAAGCTTTCTTT. The encoded protein is CASSGYRGLGTEAFF.